This T cell receptor (beta chain) comes out of a study of CD8+ T cells in alopecia areata. RNA extraction and reverse transcription yielded cDNA as sequencing template. Here immunoSEQ multiplex PCR was the method, and the copy in TCRdb shows in-frame clones only, minus some. The sample yields 150,000 to 200,000 clones, roughly 63% seen once. The sorting of PBMCs gave CD4+ and CD8+ T cells. This receptor was taken from a human donor with alopecia areata. The input for sequencing was CD4+ T cells sorted from blood, taken at week 0.

The CDR3 nucleotides read TGTGCCAGCAGCTTGGCGGAAGGCGAGTATGGCTACACCTTC. It yields the protein CASSLAEGEYGYTF. The chain uses TRBV5-6 and TRBJ1-2; no firm D call. The CDR3 is 14 amino acids. Germline V lookup: CDR1 SGHDT, CDR2 YYEEEE. Between the trimmed V and J ends, which lost 0 bases and 5 bases, there was a span of 11 bases.